This T cell receptor (beta chain) was captured in a study of blood T cells in healthy people across ages. General study findings and limits: A strong correlation was found between TCR beta diversity and the percentage of naive T cells.

A second roughly 6 to 11 cycle PCR used barcoded and J-beta primers. Template switching added a 12-random-nucleotide identifier to every cDNA molecule. TCRdb reprocessed the 5' RACE reads via MiXCR and lists one record per CDR3 protein. The sample shows 890,000 or so distinct CDR3 sequences, 60% to 80% of them seen only once. Germline V gene lookup returns CDR1 SQVTM and CDR2 ANQGSEA. This CDR3 comprises 11 residues. The ends were cut back, 8 bases at V and 3 bases at J, with 11 bases in the middle. On this clonotype itself: As yet, its antigen is unknown. The CDR3 carries no conserved terminal phenylalanine or tryptophan, so it likely arises from a read error.

The sequence came from a man under 40 in good health. The V and J genes are TRBV29-1 and TRBJ2-7, with unresolved D. Sequencing was performed on blood. Here the CDR3 DNA reads TGCAGCTCACGAGTTAACTACGAGCAGTACTAC. The encoded protein is CSSRVNYEQYY.